The 24 T cell receptor beta chains below were found in one sample sequenced in a study of cytomegalovirus exposure and HLA in healthy donors. This PCR relied on a set of 60 Vbeta primers and 13 Jbeta primers. The data were produced by immunoSEQ multiplex PCR, yet TCRdb's version contains in-frame clones alone and is incomplete. Of 190,000 or so clones detected, less than 85% appear once; the ten largest clones hold about 0.64%. Specimen: PBMCs. The receptor source for this set is a boy between 10 and 17 years old in good health and CMV-seronegative.

Only one count was recorded for this clone. The genes are TRBV5-4 and TRBJ2-2; TRBD1 agrees at 8 bases. The CDR3 totals 15 residues. Trimming removed 1 base from V and 4 bases from J; junction bases left unmatched: 3. Germline-derived CDR1 and CDR2 are SGHNT and YYREEE (reference sequence). The chain's CDR3 is CASSLQGAGTGELFF. CDR3 in DNA: TGTGCCAGCAGCTTGCAGGGGGCGGGCACCGGGGAGCTGTTTTTT.

The chain joins TRBV19 to TRBJ1-2; TRBD1 agrees at 11 bases. CDR1 and CDR2 from the germline V gene are LNHDA and SQIVND (reference sequence). V shed 5 bases, J shed 4 bases, and the junction held 6 bases outside the gene matches. CDR3 length: 15 amino acids. Here the CDR3 reads CASSPRTGGSYGYTF. In DNA form, the CDR3 reads TGTGCCAGTAGTCCCCGGACAGGGGGCAGCTATGGCTACACCTTC.

The chain recombines TRBV5-1 with TRBJ2-3; maybe TRBD2 (7 bases). V was shortened by 0 bases and J by 3 bases, with 14 bases between the two germline ends. The CDR3 has 16 residues. CDR1 is SGHRS and CDR2 is YFSETQ in the germline V gene. This CDR3 is CASSLEGGAETDTQYF. In nucleotides, the CDR3 is TGCGCCAGCAGCTTGGAAGGGGGGGCGGAAACAGATACGCAGTATTTT.

On this clone: Within the sample, other DNA sequences also encode this same CDR3. The genes are TRBV4-1 and TRBJ1-2; D unclear. Looked up from germline, CDR1 is MGHRA and CDR2 is YSYEKL. The V gene lost 0 bases and the J gene lost 2 bases, with 7 bases spanning the gap. The CDR3 length is 14 residues. CDR3 loop: CASSQDTRNYGYTF. The CDR3 nucleotides read TGCGCCAGCAGCCAAGATACACGAAACTATGGCTACACCTTC.

The J gene is TRBJ2-5, the V gene TRBV5-8, with D hard to call. The CDR3 is 15 amino acids. The germline gives CDR1 SGHTS, CDR2 YDEGEE. The ends were cut back, 7 bases at V and 5 bases at J, with 21 bases in the middle. CDR3 amino acids: CASGSPLTHGETQYF. CDR3 bases: TGTGCCAGCGGCTCGCCCCTGACTCATGGGGAGACCCAGTACTTC.

V and J are TRBV4-1 and TRBJ1-1; 8 nucleotides align to TRBD1. The J segment lost 5 bases and the V segment lost 6 bases, leaving 14 bases of the junction unmatched. CDR1 and CDR2 (germline): MGHRA, YSYEKL. The CDR3 sequence is 16 residues long. CDR3 sequence reads: CASRYLPGGADTEAFF. The CDR3 region has the DNA TGCGCCAGCAGATACTTACCAGGGGGCGCGGATACTGAAGCTTTCTTT.

This clone was counted between two and nine times. The V and J genes are TRBV9 and TRBJ2-7; 8 positions match TRBD1. Per germline, CDR1 SGDLS and CDR2 YYNGEE. The ends lost 4 bases at V and 0 bases at J; junction bases unmatched: 15. The CDR3 is 18 amino acids. The CDR3 is CASSNALWGTGSSYEQYF. In DNA, the CDR3 is TGTGCCAGCAGCAACGCTCTTTGGGGGACAGGTAGCTCCTACGAGCAGTACTTC.

V is TRBV6-4 and J is TRBJ2-1; 8 bases agree with TRBD2. The germline CDR1 and CDR2 sequences are MRHNA and SNTAGT. This CDR3 has 16 amino acids. J lost 4 bases, V lost 3 bases, and 8 bases had no gene match. The CDR3 region has the DNA TGTGCCAGCAGTGAGTCCGGGACTAGTGGATACAATGAGCAGTTCTTC. Its protein is CASSESGTSGYNEQFF.

J is TRBJ2-7 and V is TRBV18, with D possibly being TRBD1 (5 bases). With 2 bases removed from V and 3 bases from J, the gap between germline ends came to 14 bases. Germline CDR1 and CDR2: KGHSH and LQKENI. The length of the CDR3 is 15 residues. DNA of the CDR3: TGTGCCAGCTCACCAACTTACGACAGTTTCTACGAGCAGTACTTC. This encodes CASSPTYDSFYEQYF.

This clone was detected once. V and J are TRBV2 and TRBJ1-4, with 9 bases aligning to TRBD1. V trimming: 6 bases; J trimming: 4 bases; junction bases outside the gene matches: 3. The germline gives CDR1 SNHLY, CDR2 FYNNEI. The CDR3 has 14 residues. CDR3 residues: CASRYRGLNEKLFF. DNA of the CDR3: TGTGCCAGCAGATACAGGGGGCTTAATGAAAAACTGTTTTTT.

The chain couples TRBV6-5 to TRBJ1-3; no definite D call. The ends were cut back, 7 bases at V and 2 bases at J, with 6 bases in the middle. The CDR3 totals 12 residues. CDR1 MNHEY and CDR2 SVGAGI come from the germline V gene. As DNA, the CDR3 is TGTGCCAGCATCAGTCCTGGAAACACCATATATTTT. As protein: CASISPGNTIYF.

On this clone: At one end, the junction sequence differs from germline, possibly due to a read error. The chain has TRBV5-6 and TRBJ1-1; unclear D gene. The CDR3 consists of 12 residues. Germline V lookup: CDR1 SGHDT, CDR2 YYEEEE. CDR3 in amino acids: CASSFVNSEAFF. CDR3 bases: TGTGCCAGCAGCTTTGTCAACAGTGAAGCTTTCTTT.

This chain joins TRBV11-2 and TRBJ2-1, with D uncertain. The germline V gene has CDR1 SGHAT and CDR2 FQNNGV. The CDR3 is 16 residues long. V shed 2 bases and J shed 3 bases, with 14 bases lying between them. The CDR3 DNA sequence: TGTGCCAGCAGCTTATACGCACAACAGATCTACAATGAGCAGTTCTTC. Translated, it gives CASSLYAQQIYNEQFF.

This clone was detected only once. The chain employs TRBV29-1 and TRBJ2-2, with 8 nucleotides matching TRBD1. Germline CDR1 reads SQVTM; CDR2 reads ANQGSEA. V shed 5 bases, J shed 7 bases, and the junction held 9 bases outside the gene matches. The CDR3 consists of 14 residues. CDR3 DNA: TGCAGCGTTCTGGACAGGGCCGAGGGCGGGGAGCTGTTTTTT. Translating gives CSVLDRAEGGELFF.

The rearrangement joins TRBV6-6 to TRBJ1-1; 7 bases map to TRBD1. The CDR3 has 16 residues. V lost 6 bases and J lost 4; bases outside the gene matches: 14. Germline V lookup: CDR1 MNHNY, CDR2 SVGAGI (reference sequence). The CDR3 DNA reads TGTGCCAGCAGCCGAGACAGGGAAGGTCAGGGCACTGAAGCTTTCTTT. Its translation: CASSRDREGQGTEAFF.

The chain joins TRBV6-5 to TRBJ1-1; D call uncertain. The CDR3 covers 14 residues. The ends were cut back, 2 bases at V and 1 base at J, with 8 bases in the middle. CDR1 and CDR2 from the germline V gene are MNHEY and SVGAGI. CDR3 protein: CASSYGPGNTEAFF. CDR3 coding DNA: TGTGCCAGCAGTTACGGTCCAGGGAACACTGAAGCTTTCTTT.

The chain uses TRBV9 and TRBJ1-2, with D possibly being TRBD1 (6 bases). This CDR3 region has 17 residues. Germline assignment: CDR1 SGDLS and CDR2 YYNGEE. Trimming left V 6 bases short and J 4 bases short, with 25 bases between. The CDR3 DNA follows: TGTGCCAGCAATCAAGGAGACAGGACTTTCCCATTCTATGGCTACACCTTC. Residues: CASNQGDRTFPFYGYTF.

A single count supports this clone. The chain uses TRBV7-2 and TRBJ1-2; 9 positions match TRBD1. CDR1 and CDR2 (germline): SGHTA, FQGNSA. Trimming cost V 5 bases and J 4 bases; bases outside gene matches: 8. This CDR3 spans 15 amino acids. This CDR3 is CASSAPGQGSYGYTF. The CDR3 coding sequence is TGTGCCAGCAGCGCCCCGGGACAGGGTAGCTATGGCTACACCTTC.

The rearrangement links TRBV4-2 to TRBJ2-1; the D gene is possibly TRBD2 (6 bases). Germline V gene lookup returns CDR1 LGHNA and CDR2 YNFKEQ. The CDR3 runs to 18 residues. The ends were cut back, 0 bases at V and 8 bases at J, with 23 bases in the middle. The chain's CDR3 is CASSQEAWAGPVGHEQFF. Here the CDR3 DNA reads TGTGCCAGCAGCCAAGAAGCGTGGGCGGGGCCGGTGGGGCATGAGCAGTTCTTC.

The chain links TRBV19 to TRBJ1-4; no reliable D call. CDR3 length equals 14 residues. V shed 3 bases and J shed 0 bases, with 5 bases lying between them. Per the germline V gene, CDR1 is LNHDA and CDR2 is SQIVND (reference sequence). The CDR3 is CASSISATNEKLFF. DNA for the CDR3: TGTGCCAGTAGTATCTCGGCAACTAATGAAAAACTGTTTTTT. Combining the CDR3 with reference TRBV19 and TRBJ1-4 gives the whole variable domain DGGITQSPKYLFRKEGQNVTLSCEQNLNHDAMYWYRQDPGQGLRLIYYSQIVNDFQKGDIAEGYSVSREKKESFPLTVTSAQKNPTAFYLCASSISATNEKLFFGSGTQLSVL.

A word on this clone: Other DNA sequences in this specimen translate into the identical CDR3. The V and J genes are TRBV6-1 and TRBJ2-5, with 12 nucleotides matching TRBD2. The V and J ends lost 2 bases and 2 bases, in that order; junction bases with no gene match: 0. The CDR3 is made up of 15 amino acids. The germline V gene encodes CDR1 MNHNS and CDR2 SASEGT. The DNA for the CDR3 is TGTGCCAGCAGTGAACTAGCGGGGGGGCAAGAGACCCAGTACTTC. Translating it yields CASSELAGGQETQYF.

The J gene is TRBJ2-1, the V gene TRBV5-1; 14 bases agree with TRBD2. Trimming at V came to 4 bases and at J to 8 bases, leaving 8 bases not matched to a gene. The CDR3 loop spans 16 amino acids. The germline gives CDR1 SGHRS, CDR2 YFSETQ. DNA for the CDR3: TGCGCCAGCAGCCAAGATGGGACTAGCGGGAGCGATGAGCAGTTCTTC. It is translated as CASSQDGTSGSDEQFF.

The chain employs TRBV5-1 and TRBJ2-7; TRBD2 might be the D (5 bases). CDR1 SGHRS and CDR2 YFSETQ come from the germline V gene. The CDR3 loop spans 15 amino acids. Trimming stripped 2 bases from V and 7 bases from J, with 19 bases between. CDR3: CASSLFQVQTGEQYF. The CDR3 DNA reads as TGCGCCAGCAGCTTATTCCAGGTTCAAACGGGGGAGCAGTACTTC.

The chain recombines TRBV4-3 with TRBJ1-5; D is unclear. The CDR3 runs 15 residues. V was cut by 0 bases and J by 9 bases, with 15 bases left in between. From germline, CDR1 is LGHNA and CDR2 YSLEER. CDR3 region: CASSQDYLVPVPQHF. The CDR3 bases are TGCGCCAGCAGCCAAGATTATTTGGTCCCGGTGCCCCAGCATTTT.